This is a list of T cell receptor beta chains from one sample in a study of neurological immune-mediated disorders. MiXCR, applied by TCRdb to the 5' RACE reads, yields one record per CDR3 protein. The repertoire holds 60,000 to 70,000 distinct CDR3 sequences, with around 5% as singletons. Material for sequencing was PBMCs. These receptors all stem from a human donor with multiple sclerosis. The donor label of this sample is uncertain. Each CDR3 is given with its conserved first and last residue. A D gene is named only where the DNA matches it firmly. Clone size is not always given. Where it is, it says once, few, many or a class for expanded clones.

clone size: many; D gene: .; V gene: TRBV7-9; J gene: TRBJ1-2; CDR3 DNA: TGTGCCAGCAGCTTAGCGGTAACCAGACTCTATGGCTACACCTTC; CDR3 protein: CASSLAVTRLYGYTF
clone size: many; D gene: TRBD1; V gene: TRBV29-1; J gene: TRBJ1-2; CDR3 DNA: TGCAGCGTGCCGGGACAGGGGGCCTCAGGAGACGGCTACACCTTC; CDR3 protein: CSVPGQGASGDGYTF
clone size: many; D gene: .; V gene: TRBV5-1; J gene: TRBJ1-1; CDR3 DNA: TGCGCCAGCAGCTTCCGTTCGACAGATATCTCGGTGAACACTGAAGCTTTCTTT; CDR3 protein: CASSFRSTDISVNTEAFF
clone size: many; D gene: .; V gene: TRBV5-1; J gene: TRBJ1-2; CDR3 DNA: TGCGCCAGCCGGGAGACAGGAAACCGCTATGGCTACACCTTC; CDR3 protein: CASRETGNRYGYTF
clone size: many; D gene: .; V gene: TRBV5-1; J gene: TRBJ1-5; CDR3 DNA: TGCGCCAGCAGCTTGGACAGTGAGGGGCCCCAGCATTTT; CDR3 protein: CASSLDSEGPQHF
clone size: many; D gene: TRBD2; V gene: TRBV12-3/TRBV12-4; J gene: TRBJ2-1; CDR3 DNA: TGTGCCAGCAGTGAGTCCCCTCGGGACTACCAGTTCTTC; CDR3 protein: CASSESPRDYQFF
clone size: many; D gene: TRBD2; V gene: TRBV7-2; J gene: TRBJ2-7; CDR3 DNA: TGTGCCAGCAGCGCCAGCGGGGGCTCTTCCTACGAGCAGTACTTC; CDR3 protein: CASSASGGSSYEQYF
clone size: many; D gene: .; V gene: TRBV7-2; J gene: TRBJ2-7; CDR3 DNA: TGTGCCAGCAGCTTAGAGGAGTCAGCCTACGAGCAGTACTTC; CDR3 protein: CASSLEESAYEQYF
clone size: many; D gene: .; V gene: TRBV9; J gene: TRBJ2-3; CDR3 DNA: TGTGCCAGCAGCCGGGGGTCCCCCGGGGATACGCAGTATTTT; CDR3 protein: CASSRGSPGDTQYF
clone size: many; D gene: .; V gene: TRBV29-1; J gene: TRBJ2-3; CDR3 DNA: TGCAGCGCGGTCAGGGATATAGTGGCAGATACGCAGTATTTT; CDR3 protein: CSAVRDIVADTQYF
clone size: many; D gene: .; V gene: TRBV20-1; J gene: TRBJ2-1; CDR3 DNA: TGCAGTGCTGAGCCCGCCTCCTCCACAGGGAAGTACTACAATGAGCAGTTCTTC; CDR3 protein: CSAEPASSTGKYYNEQFF
clone size: many; D gene: .; V gene: TRBV7-3; J gene: TRBJ2-5; CDR3 DNA: TGTGCCAGCAGCTTAATACCCGGACAGATGGAGACCCAGTACTTC; CDR3 protein: CASSLIPGQMETQYF
clone size: .; D gene: TRBD1; V gene: TRBV5-1; J gene: TRBJ2-3; CDR3 DNA: TGCGCCAGCAGCTTCGGGACAGTGATTTCTTTTAGCACAGATACGCAGTATTTT; CDR3 protein: CASSFGTVISFSTDTQYF
clone size: .; D gene: TRBD1; V gene: TRBV27; J gene: TRBJ1-1; CDR3 DNA: TGTGCCAGCGGGGGGTGGGACAGGGGCCTTCGTGGGAACACTGAAGCTTTCTTT; CDR3 protein: CASGGWDRGLRGNTEAFF
clone size: many; D gene: TRBD1; V gene: TRBV5-1; J gene: TRBJ1-2; CDR3 DNA: TGCGCCAGCAGCGCGAGGGACAGGGGATTCTATGGCTACACCTTC; CDR3 protein: CASSARDRGFYGYTF
clone size: many; D gene: .; V gene: TRBV15; J gene: TRBJ2-5; CDR3 DNA: TGTGCCACCAGCAGAGGAGAGACCCAGTACTTC; CDR3 protein: CATSRGETQYF
clone size: many; D gene: .; V gene: TRBV5-1; J gene: TRBJ2-2; CDR3 DNA: TGCGCCAGCAGCTTGACCAGACCCACCGGGGAGCTGTTTTTT; CDR3 protein: CASSLTRPTGELFF
clone size: .; D gene: .; V gene: TRBV5-1; J gene: TRBJ1-4; CDR3 DNA: TGCGCCAGCAGCTTGGGACCAGCGGGGGGAGAAAAACTGTTTTTT; CDR3 protein: CASSLGPAGGEKLFF
clone size: many; D gene: .; V gene: TRBV14; J gene: TRBJ2-1; CDR3 DNA: TGTGCCAGCAGCCAAGGGTCTGCCGGCGGCTCCTACAATGAGCAGTTCTTC; CDR3 protein: CASSQGSAGGSYNEQFF
clone size: many; D gene: .; V gene: TRBV20-1; J gene: TRBJ1-1; CDR3 DNA: TGCAGTGCACCCCCACAGGGTTCAAAAGCTTTCTTT; CDR3 protein: CSAPPQGSKAFF
clone size: few; D gene: .; V gene: TRBV27; J gene: TRBJ1-1; CDR3 DNA: TGTGCCAGCAGTTTATCCCCCAACCGGGGGGCAATGAACACTGAAGCTTTCTTT; CDR3 protein: CASSLSPNRGAMNTEAFF
clone size: many; D gene: TRBD2; V gene: TRBV12-3/TRBV12-4; J gene: TRBJ2-7; CDR3 DNA: TGTGCCAGCAGTTTAGCCGTCGGGCGGGGGGACGAAGTTTTCCAGCAGTACTTC; CDR3 protein: CASSLAVGRGDEVFQQYF
clone size: many; D gene: TRBD1; V gene: TRBV5-1; J gene: TRBJ2-1; CDR3 DNA: TGCGCCAGCAGCACGGGACAGGGGTACAATGAGCAGTTCTTC; CDR3 protein: CASSTGQGYNEQFF
clone size: many; D gene: .; V gene: TRBV20-1; J gene: TRBJ1-5; CDR3 DNA: TGCAGTGCTAGAACTCAGGGGAATCAGCCCCAGCATTTT; CDR3 protein: CSARTQGNQPQHF
clone size: medium-sized; D gene: TRBD2; V gene: TRBV29-1; J gene: TRBJ2-1; CDR3 DNA: TGCAGCGTTGCCCAGCGGGGGGGCTCGCACAATGAGCAGTTCTTC; CDR3 protein: CSVAQRGGSHNEQFF
clone size: many; D gene: .; V gene: TRBV5-1; J gene: TRBJ2-1; CDR3 DNA: TGCGCCAGCAGCTTGGACGGTTACAATGAGCAGTTCTTC; CDR3 protein: CASSLDGYNEQFF
clone size: many; D gene: .; V gene: TRBV5-1; J gene: TRBJ1-1; CDR3 DNA: TGCGCCAGCAGCTTGGACCAGGGTGGCACTGAAGCTTTCTTT; CDR3 protein: CASSLDQGGTEAFF
clone size: many; D gene: TRBD2; V gene: TRBV5-1; J gene: TRBJ2-3; CDR3 DNA: TGCGCCAGCAGCTCGTTAGCGGGTAGAGATACGCAGTATTTT; CDR3 protein: CASSSLAGRDTQYF
clone size: medium-sized; D gene: .; V gene: TRBV6-6; J gene: TRBJ1-1; CDR3 DNA: TGTGCCAGCAGTTACTCGATCACTGAAGCTTTCTTT; CDR3 protein: CASSYSITEAFF
clone size: many; D gene: TRBD2; V gene: TRBV9; J gene: TRBJ2-1; CDR3 DNA: TGTGCCAGCAGCGTAGGGGGTAGCGGGGACTACAATGAGCAGTTCTTC; CDR3 protein: CASSVGGSGDYNEQFF
clone size: many; D gene: TRBD1; V gene: TRBV20-1; J gene: TRBJ1-5; CDR3 DNA: TGCAGTGCTGGGACAGGGTATCAGCCCCAGCATTTT; CDR3 protein: CSAGTGYQPQHF
clone size: many; D gene: .; V gene: TRBV29-1; J gene: TRBJ2-1; CDR3 DNA: TGCAGCGTTGAAGATCATCGAGACAACTACAATGAGCAGTTCTTC; CDR3 protein: CSVEDHRDNYNEQFF
clone size: many; D gene: .; V gene: TRBV29-1; J gene: TRBJ1-1; CDR3 DNA: TGCAGCGCCTTACGGGCCGGGATGAACACTGAAGCTTTCTTT; CDR3 protein: CSALRAGMNTEAFF
clone size: .; D gene: .; V gene: TRBV12-3/TRBV12-4; J gene: TRBJ1-1; CDR3 DNA: TGTGCCAGCAGCGTATATTCGAACACTGAAGCTTTCTTT; CDR3 protein: CASSVYSNTEAFF
clone size: many; D gene: TRBD2; V gene: TRBV7-2; J gene: TRBJ2-3; CDR3 DNA: TGTGCCAGCAGCTCTCCTCTAGCGGACCATCTCACAGATACGCAGTATTTT; CDR3 protein: CASSSPLADHLTDTQYF
clone size: many; D gene: .; V gene: TRBV28; J gene: TRBJ1-2; CDR3 DNA: TGTGCCAGCAGTTCGTTGAACTATGGCTACACCTTC; CDR3 protein: CASSSLNYGYTF
clone size: many; D gene: .; V gene: TRBV28; J gene: TRBJ1-4; CDR3 DNA: TGTGCCAGCAGTTCCGGGGCGGGGAATGAAAAACTGTTTTTT; CDR3 protein: CASSSGAGNEKLFF
clone size: many; D gene: .; V gene: TRBV5-6; J gene: TRBJ1-1; CDR3 DNA: TGTGCCAGCAGCTTTTTGTCAGGGTACACTGAAGCTTTCTTT; CDR3 protein: CASSFLSGYTEAFF
clone size: many; D gene: TRBD1; V gene: TRBV5-1; J gene: TRBJ1-1; CDR3 DNA: TGCGCCAGCAGCACCTCGGGACAGGGATGGACTGAAGCTTTCTTT; CDR3 protein: CASSTSGQGWTEAFF
clone size: many; D gene: TRBD1; V gene: TRBV7-2; J gene: TRBJ1-2; CDR3 DNA: TGTGCCAGCAGCCTAAACCCCAGGGGGCGGTATGGCTACACCTTC; CDR3 protein: CASSLNPRGRYGYTF
clone size: many; D gene: .; V gene: TRBV5-1; J gene: TRBJ2-1; CDR3 DNA: TGCGCCAGCAGCTTGGCCGGAGAGGGGGGGTACAATGAGCAGTTCTTC; CDR3 protein: CASSLAGEGGYNEQFF
clone size: many; D gene: .; V gene: TRBV5-1; J gene: TRBJ2-2; CDR3 DNA: TGCGCCAGCAGCTCAGGGTTGTCCGGGGAGCTGTTTTTT; CDR3 protein: CASSSGLSGELFF
clone size: many; D gene: .; V gene: TRBV20-1; J gene: TRBJ1-1; CDR3 DNA: TGCAGTGCCCTTGACAGAAAATCGGCCGGCACTGAAGCTTTCTTT; CDR3 protein: CSALDRKSAGTEAFF
clone size: many; D gene: .; V gene: TRBV5-1; J gene: TRBJ2-7; CDR3 DNA: TGCGCCAGCAGCTTGGATGAGGGTTACTACGAGCAGTACTTC; CDR3 protein: CASSLDEGYYEQYF
clone size: many; D gene: .; V gene: TRBV7-9; J gene: TRBJ2-7; CDR3 DNA: TGTGCCAGCAGCGTGGACCGTCTCTCCTACGAGCAGTACTTC; CDR3 protein: CASSVDRLSYEQYF
clone size: many; D gene: .; V gene: TRBV29-1; J gene: TRBJ2-3; CDR3 DNA: TGCAGCGTTACCCAGGGTGCAGATACGCAGTATTTT; CDR3 protein: CSVTQGADTQYF
clone size: many; D gene: TRBD1; V gene: TRBV29-1; J gene: TRBJ2-2; CDR3 DNA: TGCAGCGTTGAAGGGACGACAGGGAAGAACACCGGGGAGCTGTTTTTT; CDR3 protein: CSVEGTTGKNTGELFF
clone size: many; D gene: TRBD1; V gene: TRBV7-3; J gene: TRBJ1-1; CDR3 DNA: TGTGCCAGCAGCCCCGGACAGGGGAACACTGAAGCTTTCTTT; CDR3 protein: CASSPGQGNTEAFF
clone size: many; D gene: .; V gene: TRBV7-8; J gene: TRBJ2-5; CDR3 DNA: TGTGCCAGCAGCTTAGAAGGGTTGGGCCAAGAGACCCAGTACTTC; CDR3 protein: CASSLEGLGQETQYF
clone size: many; D gene: .; V gene: TRBV20-1; J gene: TRBJ1-2; CDR3 DNA: TGCAGTGCGATTGAGACGGGGGGGGACTATGGCTACACCTTC; CDR3 protein: CSAIETGGDYGYTF
clone size: many; D gene: TRBD1; V gene: TRBV6-5; J gene: TRBJ2-2; CDR3 DNA: TGTGCCAGCAGTTACTCTGGGGGACAGGCTATATACACCGGGGAGCTGTTTTTT; CDR3 protein: CASSYSGGQAIYTGELFF
clone size: many; D gene: .; V gene: TRBV5-1; J gene: TRBJ2-1; CDR3 DNA: TGCGCCAGCAGCTCTGCCCTTCAGGGGACTGGGTCCTACAATGAGCAGTTCTTC; CDR3 protein: CASSSALQGTGSYNEQFF
clone size: many; D gene: TRBD2; V gene: TRBV5-6; J gene: TRBJ2-5; CDR3 DNA: TGTGCCAGCAGCTTGGTGAGCGGGGGACGAAGAGAGACCCAGTACTTC; CDR3 protein: CASSLVSGGRRETQYF
clone size: many; D gene: .; V gene: TRBV2; J gene: TRBJ2-7; CDR3 DNA: TGTGCCAGCAGGAGGGCAAAAGGCGAGCAGTACTTC; CDR3 protein: CASRRAKGEQYF
clone size: many; D gene: TRBD1; V gene: TRBV5-1; J gene: TRBJ2-5; CDR3 DNA: TGCGCCAGTAGCCCAACAGGGGTTAGATTAGTCGGAGAGACCCAGTACTTC; CDR3 protein: CASSPTGVRLVGETQYF
clone size: many; D gene: .; V gene: TRBV6-6; J gene: TRBJ1-1; CDR3 DNA: TGTGCCAGCACCCGACAACGGGGTACTGAAGCTTTCTTT; CDR3 protein: CASTRQRGTEAFF
clone size: many; D gene: .; V gene: TRBV7-9; J gene: TRBJ1-1; CDR3 DNA: TGTGCCAGCAGCCGAGGAGGAGTTGAAGCTTTCTTT; CDR3 protein: CASSRGGVEAFF
clone size: many; D gene: .; V gene: TRBV12-3/TRBV12-4; J gene: TRBJ2-2; CDR3 DNA: TGTGCCAGCAGCCTCACCTTGAACACCGGGGAGCTGTTTTTT; CDR3 protein: CASSLTLNTGELFF
clone size: many; D gene: .; V gene: TRBV7-2; J gene: TRBJ1-2; CDR3 DNA: TGTGCCAGCAGGCAGGGGCGAGACTATGGCTACACCTTC; CDR3 protein: CASRQGRDYGYTF